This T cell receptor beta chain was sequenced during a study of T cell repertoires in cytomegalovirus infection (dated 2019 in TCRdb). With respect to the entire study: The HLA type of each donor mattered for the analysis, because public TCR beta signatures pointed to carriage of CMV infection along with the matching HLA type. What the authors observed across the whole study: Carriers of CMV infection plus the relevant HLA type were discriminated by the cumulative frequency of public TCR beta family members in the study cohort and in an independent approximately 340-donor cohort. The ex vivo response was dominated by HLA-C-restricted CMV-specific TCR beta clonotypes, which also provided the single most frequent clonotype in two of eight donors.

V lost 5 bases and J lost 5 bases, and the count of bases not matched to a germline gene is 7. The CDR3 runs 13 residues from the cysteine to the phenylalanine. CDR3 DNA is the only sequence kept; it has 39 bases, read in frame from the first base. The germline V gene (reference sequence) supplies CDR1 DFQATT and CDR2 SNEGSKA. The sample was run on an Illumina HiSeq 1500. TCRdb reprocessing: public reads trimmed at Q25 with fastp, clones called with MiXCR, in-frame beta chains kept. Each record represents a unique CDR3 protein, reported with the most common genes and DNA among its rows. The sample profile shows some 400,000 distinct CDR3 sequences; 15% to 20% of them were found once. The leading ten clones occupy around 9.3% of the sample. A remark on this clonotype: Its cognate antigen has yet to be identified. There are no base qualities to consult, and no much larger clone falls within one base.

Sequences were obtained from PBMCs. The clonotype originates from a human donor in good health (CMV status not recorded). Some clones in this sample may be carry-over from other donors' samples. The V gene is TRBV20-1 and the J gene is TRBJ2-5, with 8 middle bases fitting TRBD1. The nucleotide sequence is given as TGCAGTGCTGGAGCAGGGGGCTTGGAGACCCAGTACTTC. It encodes CSAGAGGLETQYF.